These 5 T cell receptor beta chains originate from one sample sequenced in a study of T cell repertoires in ileal Crohn's disease. The protocol was immunoSEQ multiplex PCR, while the TCRdb copy is restricted to in-frame clones and leaves out a portion. The top ten clones hold approximately 24% of a sample with over 7,500 clones, less than 85% of them seen once. Sequenced material: ileal tissue. The receptors here all came from an adult with Crohn's disease.

The chain recombines TRBV4-2 with TRBJ2-7; 7 positions match TRBD2. Trimming cost V 1 base and J 7 bases; bases outside gene matches: 10. The germline V gene encodes CDR1 LGHNA and CDR2 YNFKEQ. CDR3 length equals 15 residues. The CDR3 loop is CASSQVQGPGGEQYF. CDR3 nucleotide sequence: TGTGCCAGCAGCCAAGTCCAAGGACCCGGGGGGGAGCAGTACTTC.

V and J are TRBV6-1 and TRBJ2-2; 12 bases match TRBD2. Germline CDR1 and CDR2: MNHNS and SASEGT. With V trimmed by 4 bases and J by 8 bases, 5 bases remained unmatched. The CDR3 is made up of 15 amino acids. The CDR3 coding sequence is TGTGCCAGCAGTGGACGACTAGCGGGGGAGGGGGAGCTGTTTTTT. Translating it yields CASSGRLAGEGELFF.

The chain combines TRBV19 with TRBJ1-1; D is perhaps TRBD1 (5 bases). V shed 5 bases and J shed 3 bases, with 13 bases lying between them. In germline, CDR1 is LNHDA, CDR2 SQIVND (reference sequence). The CDR3 totals 14 residues. CDR3 protein: CASSVADRYTEAFF. CDR3 in DNA: TGTGCCAGTAGTGTTGCAGACAGATACACTGAAGCTTTCTTT.

This chain joins TRBV5-6 and TRBJ1-1; no clear D gene. CDR3 length: 16 amino acids. Germline V gives CDR1 SGHDT, CDR2 YYEEEE. V gave up 0 bases and J gave up 1 base, with 13 bases separating them. As DNA, the CDR3 is TGTGCCAGCAGCTTGGCCCGCGGGCCAGGGAACACTGAAGCTTTCTTT. This gives the protein CASSLARGPGNTEAFF.

CDR3 protein: CASATYRGLAGLTYEQYF. CDR3 nucleotide sequence: TGCGCCAGCGCGACTTACCGGGGACTAGCGGGATTAACCTACGAGCAGTACTTC. The rearrangement links TRBV5-1 to TRBJ2-7; TRBD2 matches at 13 bases. V dropped 7 bases and J dropped 2; count of bases not matched to a gene: 15. CDR3 length: 18 residues. The germline CDR1 and CDR2 sequences are SGHRS and YFSETQ.